This T cell receptor beta chain was documented in a study of radiation and T cells in renal cell carcinoma. Germline loops: CDR1 MNHEY, CDR2 SVGAGI. This CDR3 comprises 15 residues. With 2 bases removed from V and 0 bases from J, the gap between germline ends came to 8 bases. The time point is: blood 4 weeks post-SBRT, at nephrectomy. Treatment in this sample: 15 Gy SBRT to primary tumor, nephrectomy 4 weeks later. Profiled with immunoSEQ multiplex PCR; TCRdb holds only in-frame clones, not every one. The table lists 130,000 to 150,000 clones, approximately 86% of them singletons. This specimen was blood, taken from a patient whose treatment included radiotherapy and nephrectomy. This TCR was sampled from a woman aged 45-65 years with renal cell carcinoma. The rearrangement links TRBV6-5 to TRBJ2-1; no clear D. The CDR3 nucleotides are TGTGCCAGCAGTTACGCCCCCAGCTCCTACAATGAGCAGTTCTTC. Its protein product is CASSYAPSSYNEQFF.